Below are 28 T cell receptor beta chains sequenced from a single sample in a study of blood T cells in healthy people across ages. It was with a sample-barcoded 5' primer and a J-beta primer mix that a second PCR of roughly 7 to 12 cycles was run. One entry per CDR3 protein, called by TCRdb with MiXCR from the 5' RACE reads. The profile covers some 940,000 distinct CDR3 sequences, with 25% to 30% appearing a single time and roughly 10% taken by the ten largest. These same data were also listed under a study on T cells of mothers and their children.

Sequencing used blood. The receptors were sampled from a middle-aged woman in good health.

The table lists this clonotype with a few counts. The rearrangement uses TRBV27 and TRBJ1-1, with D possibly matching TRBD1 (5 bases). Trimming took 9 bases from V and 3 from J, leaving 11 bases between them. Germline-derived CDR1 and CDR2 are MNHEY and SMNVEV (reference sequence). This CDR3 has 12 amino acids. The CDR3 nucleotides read TGTGCCAGTCTAGGGGCGGACACTGAAGCTTTCTTT. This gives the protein CASLGADTEAFF.

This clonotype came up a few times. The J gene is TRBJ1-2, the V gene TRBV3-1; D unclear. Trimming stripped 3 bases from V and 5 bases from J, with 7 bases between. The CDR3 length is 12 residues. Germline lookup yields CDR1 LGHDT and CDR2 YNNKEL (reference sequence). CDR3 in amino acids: CASSHGVYGYTF. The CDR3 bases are TGTGCCAGCAGCCACGGGGTATATGGCTACACCTTC.

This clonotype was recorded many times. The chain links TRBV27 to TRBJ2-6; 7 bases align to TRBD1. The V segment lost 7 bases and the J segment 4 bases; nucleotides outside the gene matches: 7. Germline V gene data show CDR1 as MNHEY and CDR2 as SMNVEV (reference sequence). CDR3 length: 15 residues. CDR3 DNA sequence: TGTGCCAGCACGCGAGGGGGCACAGGGGCCAACGTCCTGACTTTC. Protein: CASTRGGTGANVLTF.

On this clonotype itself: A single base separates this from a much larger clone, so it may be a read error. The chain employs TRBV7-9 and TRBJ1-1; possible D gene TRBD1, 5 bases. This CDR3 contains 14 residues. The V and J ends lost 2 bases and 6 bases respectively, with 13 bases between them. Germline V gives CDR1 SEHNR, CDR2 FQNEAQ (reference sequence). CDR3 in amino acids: CASSLRDGRAEAFF. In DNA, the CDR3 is TGTGCCAGCAGCTTAAGGGACGGGAGGGCTGAAGCTTTCTTT.

Here the CDR3 DNA reads TGCGCCAGCAGCTTGGAGGTCGGGACGGCGACGGGAAAACTGTTTTTT. Translation gives CASSLEVGTATGKLFF. The chain couples TRBV5-1 to TRBJ1-4; tentative D call: TRBD1 (5 bases). CDR1 is SGHRS, CDR2 YFSETQ, per germline. The CDR3 sequence is 16 residues long. V was cut by 0 bases and J by 10 bases, with 19 bases left in between.

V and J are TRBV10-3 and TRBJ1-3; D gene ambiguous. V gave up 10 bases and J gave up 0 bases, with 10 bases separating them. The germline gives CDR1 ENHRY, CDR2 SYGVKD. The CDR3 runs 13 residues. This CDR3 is CATSQGSGNTIYF. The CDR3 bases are TGTGCCACCTCCCAAGGCTCTGGAAACACCATATATTTT.

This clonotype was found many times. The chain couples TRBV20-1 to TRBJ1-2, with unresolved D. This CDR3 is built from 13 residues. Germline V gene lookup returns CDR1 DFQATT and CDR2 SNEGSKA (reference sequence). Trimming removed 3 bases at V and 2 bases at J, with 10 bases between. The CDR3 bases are TGCAGTGCTAGCCCTCAGACCAACTATGGCTACACCTTC. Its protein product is CSASPQTNYGYTF.

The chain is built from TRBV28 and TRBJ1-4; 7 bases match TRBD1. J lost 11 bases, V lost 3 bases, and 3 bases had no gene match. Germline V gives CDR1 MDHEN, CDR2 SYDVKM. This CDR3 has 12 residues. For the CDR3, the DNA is TGTGCCAGCAGTTTCCTACAGGGGAAACTGTTTTTT. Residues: CASSFLQGKLFF.

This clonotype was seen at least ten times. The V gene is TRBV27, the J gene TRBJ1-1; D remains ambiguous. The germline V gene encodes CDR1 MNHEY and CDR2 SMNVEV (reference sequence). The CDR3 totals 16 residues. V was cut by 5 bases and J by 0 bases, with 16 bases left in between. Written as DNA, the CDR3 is TGTGCCAGCAGTCCCCCATACGGGGTTCTGAACACTGAAGCTTTCTTT. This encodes CASSPPYGVLNTEAFF.

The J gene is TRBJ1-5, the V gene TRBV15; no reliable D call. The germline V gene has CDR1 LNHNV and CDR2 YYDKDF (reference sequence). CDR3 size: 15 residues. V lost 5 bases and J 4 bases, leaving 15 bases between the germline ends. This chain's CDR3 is CATSANLGRNQPQHF. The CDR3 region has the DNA TGTGCCACCAGCGCGAACCTCGGCAGGAATCAGCCCCAGCATTTT.

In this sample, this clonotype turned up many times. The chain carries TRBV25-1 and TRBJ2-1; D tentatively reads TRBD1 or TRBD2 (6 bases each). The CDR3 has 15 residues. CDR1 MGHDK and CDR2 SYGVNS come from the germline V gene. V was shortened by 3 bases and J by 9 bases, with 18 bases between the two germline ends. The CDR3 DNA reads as TGTGCCAGCAGTGATGCGTCCCACGGGGGCTTTGAGCAGTTCTTC. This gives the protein CASSDASHGGFEQFF.

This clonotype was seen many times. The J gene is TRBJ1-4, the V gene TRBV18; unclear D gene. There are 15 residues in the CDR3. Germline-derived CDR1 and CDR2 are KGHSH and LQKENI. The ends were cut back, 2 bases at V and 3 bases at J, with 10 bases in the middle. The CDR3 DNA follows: TGTGCCAGCTCACCAAGCAACCGGCCTAATGAAAAACTGTTTTTT. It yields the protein CASSPSNRPNEKLFF.

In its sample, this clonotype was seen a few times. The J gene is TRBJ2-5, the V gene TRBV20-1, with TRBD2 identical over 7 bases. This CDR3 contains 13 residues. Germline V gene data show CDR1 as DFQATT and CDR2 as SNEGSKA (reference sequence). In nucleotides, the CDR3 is TGCAGGGGAGTCGGGGGGAGTGGAGAGACCCAGTACTTC. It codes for CRGVGGSGETQYF.

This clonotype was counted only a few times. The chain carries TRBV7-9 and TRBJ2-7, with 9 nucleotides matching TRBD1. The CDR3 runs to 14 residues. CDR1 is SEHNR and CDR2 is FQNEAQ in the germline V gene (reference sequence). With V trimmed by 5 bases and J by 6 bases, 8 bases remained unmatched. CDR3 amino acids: CASSQRTGAGEQYF. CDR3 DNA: TGTGCCAGCAGCCAGCGGACAGGGGCCGGCGAGCAGTACTTC.

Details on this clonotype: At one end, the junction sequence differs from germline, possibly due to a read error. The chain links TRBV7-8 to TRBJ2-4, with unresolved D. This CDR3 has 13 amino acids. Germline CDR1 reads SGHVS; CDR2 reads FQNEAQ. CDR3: CAGSLDPGSIQYF. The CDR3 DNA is TGTGCCGGCAGCTTAGACCCCGGATCCATTCAGTACTTC.

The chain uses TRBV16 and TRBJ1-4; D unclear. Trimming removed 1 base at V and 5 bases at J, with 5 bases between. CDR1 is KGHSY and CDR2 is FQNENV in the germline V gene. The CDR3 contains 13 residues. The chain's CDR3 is CASSQLVNEKLFF. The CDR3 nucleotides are TGTGCCAGCAGCCAATTGGTAAATGAAAAACTGTTTTTT.

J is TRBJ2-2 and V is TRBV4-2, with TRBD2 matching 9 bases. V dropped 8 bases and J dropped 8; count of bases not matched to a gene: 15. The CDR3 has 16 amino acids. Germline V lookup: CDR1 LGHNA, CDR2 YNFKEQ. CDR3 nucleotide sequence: TGTGCCAGCGGGGAAGGGGGCGGGGGGGCCCGAGGGGAGCTGTTTTTT. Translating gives CASGEGGGGARGELFF.

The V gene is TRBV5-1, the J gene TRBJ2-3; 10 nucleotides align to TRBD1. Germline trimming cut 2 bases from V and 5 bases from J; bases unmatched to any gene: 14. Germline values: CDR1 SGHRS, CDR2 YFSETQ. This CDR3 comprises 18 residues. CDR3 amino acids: CASSFAGQGIGLKDTQYF. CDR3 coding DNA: TGCGCCAGCAGCTTCGCGGGACAGGGGATAGGTCTGAAAGATACGCAGTATTTT.

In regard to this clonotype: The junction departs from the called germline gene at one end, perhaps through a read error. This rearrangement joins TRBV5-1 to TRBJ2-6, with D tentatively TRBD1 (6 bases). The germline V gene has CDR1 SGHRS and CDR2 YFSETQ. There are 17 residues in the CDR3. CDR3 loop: CASSLSQTGPGVNVLTF. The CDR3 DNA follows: TGCGCCAGCAGCTTGTCCCAAACAGGGCCTGGGGTCAACGTCCTGACTTTC.

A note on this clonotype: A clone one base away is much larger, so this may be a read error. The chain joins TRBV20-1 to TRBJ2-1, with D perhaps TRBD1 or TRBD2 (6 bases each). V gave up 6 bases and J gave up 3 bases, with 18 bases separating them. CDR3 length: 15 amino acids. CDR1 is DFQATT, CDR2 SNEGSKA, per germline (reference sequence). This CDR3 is CSAVQPGAVYNEQFF. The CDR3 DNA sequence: TGCAGTGCCGTCCAGCCGGGGGCCGTCTACAATGAGCAGTTCTTC.

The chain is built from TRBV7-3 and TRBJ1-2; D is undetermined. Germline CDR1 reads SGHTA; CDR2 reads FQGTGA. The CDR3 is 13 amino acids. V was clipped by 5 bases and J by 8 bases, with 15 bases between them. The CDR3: CASSLAPGWGYTF. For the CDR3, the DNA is TGTGCCAGCAGCCTAGCCCCGGGATGGGGCTACACCTTC.

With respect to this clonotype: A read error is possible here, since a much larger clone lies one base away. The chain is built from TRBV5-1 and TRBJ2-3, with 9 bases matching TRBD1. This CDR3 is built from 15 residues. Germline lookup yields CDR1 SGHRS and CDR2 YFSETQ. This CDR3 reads CAGSLGQGWTDTQYF. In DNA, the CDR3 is TGCGCCGGCAGCTTGGGACAGGGTTGGACAGATACGCAGTATTTT.

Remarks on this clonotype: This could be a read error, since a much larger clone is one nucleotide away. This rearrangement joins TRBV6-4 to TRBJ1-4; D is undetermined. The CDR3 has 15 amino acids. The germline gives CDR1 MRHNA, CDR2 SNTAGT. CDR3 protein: CASSDSMGSGEKRFF. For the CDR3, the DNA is TGTGCCAGCAGTGACTCGATGGGTAGTGGGGAAAAACGGTTTTTT.

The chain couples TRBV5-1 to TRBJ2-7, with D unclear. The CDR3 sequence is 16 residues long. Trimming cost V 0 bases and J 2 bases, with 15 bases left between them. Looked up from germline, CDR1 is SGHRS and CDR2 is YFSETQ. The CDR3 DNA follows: TGCGCCAGCAGCTTGGCATCTACCTACGTCACCTACGAGCAGTACTTC. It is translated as CASSLASTYVTYEQYF. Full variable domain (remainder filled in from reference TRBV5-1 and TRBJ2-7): KAGVTQTPRYLIKTRGQQVTLSCSPISGHRSVSWYQQTPGQGLQFLFEYFSETQRNKGNFPGRFSGRQFSNSRSEMNVSTLELGDSALYLCASSLASTYVTYEQYFGPGTRLTVT.

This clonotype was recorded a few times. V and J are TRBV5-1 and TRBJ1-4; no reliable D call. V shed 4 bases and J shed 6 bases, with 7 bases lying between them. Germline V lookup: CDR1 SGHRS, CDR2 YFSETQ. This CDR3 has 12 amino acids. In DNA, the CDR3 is TGCGCCAGCAGCCTACCGGATGAAAAACTGTTTTTT. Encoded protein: CASSLPDEKLFF.

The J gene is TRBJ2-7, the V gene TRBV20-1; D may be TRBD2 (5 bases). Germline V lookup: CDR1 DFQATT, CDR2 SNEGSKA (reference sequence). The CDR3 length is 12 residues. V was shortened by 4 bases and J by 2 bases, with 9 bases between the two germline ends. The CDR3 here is CSATDGTYEQYV. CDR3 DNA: TGCAGTGCTACGGACGGGACCTACGAGCAGTACGTC.

The CDR3: CASSLALGLVEYEQYF. The CDR3 DNA reads TGTGCCAGCAGCTTAGCGCTCGGGTTGGTGGAATACGAGCAGTACTTC. V and J are TRBV7-9 and TRBJ2-4; D uncertain. The assigned J gene may be wrong: the sequence end matches TRBJ2-7 better. CDR1 and CDR2 from the germline V gene are SEHNR and FQNEAQ (reference sequence). The CDR3 covers 16 residues.

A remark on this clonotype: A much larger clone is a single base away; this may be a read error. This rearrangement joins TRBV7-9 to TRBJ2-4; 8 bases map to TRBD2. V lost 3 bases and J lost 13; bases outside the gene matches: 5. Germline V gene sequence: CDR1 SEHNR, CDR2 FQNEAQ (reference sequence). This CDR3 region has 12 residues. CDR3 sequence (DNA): TGTGCCAGCAGCTTGACGGGGGGGCCACAGTACTTC. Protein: CASSLTGGPQYF.